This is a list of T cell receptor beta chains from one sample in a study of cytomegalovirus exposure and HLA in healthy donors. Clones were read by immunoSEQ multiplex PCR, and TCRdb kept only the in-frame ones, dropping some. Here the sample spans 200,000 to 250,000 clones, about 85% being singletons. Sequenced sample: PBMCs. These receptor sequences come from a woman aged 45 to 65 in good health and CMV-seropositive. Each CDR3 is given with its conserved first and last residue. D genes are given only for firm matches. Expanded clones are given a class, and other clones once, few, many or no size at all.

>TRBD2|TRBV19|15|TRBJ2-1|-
CASKVGGKSYNEQFF
TGTGCCAGTAAGGTGGGGGGGAAATCCTACAATGAGCAGTTCTTC
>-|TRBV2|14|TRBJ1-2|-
CASRVGDRRNGYTF
TGTGCCAGCAGGGTTGGTGATAGGCGGAATGGCTACACCTTC
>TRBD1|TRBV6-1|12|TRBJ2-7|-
CASNRGAYEQYF
TGTGCCAGTAACAGGGGCGCCTACGAGCAGTACTTC
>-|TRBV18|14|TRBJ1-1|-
CASSESIGTGEAFF
TGTGCCAGCTCTGAGTCAATAGGAACAGGTGAAGCTTTCTTT
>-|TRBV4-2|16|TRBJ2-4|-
CASSGGVPGAKNIQYF
TGTGCCAGCAGCGGAGGGGTCCCAGGGGCCAAAAACATTCAGTACTTC
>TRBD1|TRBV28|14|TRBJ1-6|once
CASRKGQGGSPLHF
TGTGCCAGCAGGAAGGGACAGGGAGGCTCACCCCTCCACTTT
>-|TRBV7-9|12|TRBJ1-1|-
CSSSLGGAEAFF
TGTTCCAGCAGCTTAGGGGGAGCTGAAGCTTTCTTT
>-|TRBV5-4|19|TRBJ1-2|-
CASSLFLASVSGRNYGYTF
TGTGCCAGCAGCTTGTTTTTAGCGAGTGTCTCGGGAAGAAACTATGGCTACACCTTC
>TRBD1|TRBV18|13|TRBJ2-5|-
CASSYGQGEPQYF
TGTGCCAGCTCATACGGACAGGGAGAGCCCCAGTACTTC
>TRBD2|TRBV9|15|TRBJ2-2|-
CASSVGGGITGELFF
TGTGCCAGCAGCGTAGGGGGGGGGATAACCGGGGAGCTGTTTTTT
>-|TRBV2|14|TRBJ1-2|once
CASSEAPGTGGYTF
TGTGCCAGCAGTGAAGCGCCAGGCACCGGTGGCTACACCTTC
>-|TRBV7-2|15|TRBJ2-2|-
CASSLGLQNTGELFF
TGTGCCAGCAGCCTGGGACTGCAAAACACCGGGGAGCTGTTTTTT
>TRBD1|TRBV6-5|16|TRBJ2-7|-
CASSYPNLWDSYEQYF
TGTGCCAGCAGTTACCCGAATCTCTGGGACAGCTACGAGCAGTACTTC
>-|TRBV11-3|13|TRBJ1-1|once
CASSPYPGGEAFF
TGTGCCAGCAGCCCCTATCCGGGGGGGGAAGCTTTCTTT
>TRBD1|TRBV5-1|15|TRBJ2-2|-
CASRDRAGNTGELFF
TGCGCCAGCAGAGACAGGGCGGGGAACACCGGGGAGCTGTTTTTT
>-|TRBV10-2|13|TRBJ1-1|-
CASRPGVDTEAFF
TGCGCCAGCAGGCCTGGAGTTGACACTGAAGCTTTCTTT
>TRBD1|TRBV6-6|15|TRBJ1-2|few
CASSDQTGRGSGYTF
TGTGCCAGCAGTGACCAGACAGGGAGAGGATCTGGCTACACCTTC
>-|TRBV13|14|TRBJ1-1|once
CASSPRPGSTEAFF
TGTGCCAGCAGCCCAAGACCGGGGTCCACTGAAGCTTTCTTT
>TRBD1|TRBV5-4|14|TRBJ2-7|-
CASSPRDRYYEQYF
TGTGCCAGCAGCCCTCGGGACAGGTACTACGAGCAGTACTTC
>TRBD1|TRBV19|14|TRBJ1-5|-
CASSIAGGGQPQHF
TGTGCCAGTAGTATCGCAGGGGGCGGTCAGCCCCAGCATTTT
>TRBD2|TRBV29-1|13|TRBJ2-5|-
CSGTGTSEETQYF
TGCAGCGGCACCGGGACTAGCGAGGAGACCCAGTACTTC
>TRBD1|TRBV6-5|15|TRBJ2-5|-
CASSYSQGARETQYF
TGTGCCAGCAGTTACTCACAGGGGGCGCGAGAGACCCAGTACTTC
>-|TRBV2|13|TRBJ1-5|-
CASSLGREQPQHF
TGTGCCAGCAGCCTAGGGAGGGAACAGCCCCAGCATTTT
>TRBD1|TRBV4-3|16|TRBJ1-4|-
CASSLGTGGVREKLFF
TGCGCCAGCAGCCTCGGGACAGGGGGCGTTAGGGAAAAACTGTTTTTT
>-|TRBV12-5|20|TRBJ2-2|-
CASGLDAWKGEGLNTGELFF
TGTGCTAGTGGTTTGGACGCGTGGAAGGGGGAGGGGCTGAACACCGGGGAGCTGTTTTTT
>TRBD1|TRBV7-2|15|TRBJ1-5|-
CASSLTRGLGQPQHF
TGTGCCAGCAGCTTAACGAGGGGGCTAGGCCAGCCCCAGCATTTT
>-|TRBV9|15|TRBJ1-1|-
CASSGKQGLLAEAFF
TGTGCCAGCAGCGGTAAACAGGGTCTTCTGGCTGAAGCTTTCTTT
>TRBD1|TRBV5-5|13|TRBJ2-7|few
CASSRQGAYEQYF
TGTGCCAGCAGCCGACAGGGGGCCTACGAGCAGTACTTC
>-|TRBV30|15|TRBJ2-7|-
CAWSATGHLVNEQYF
TGTGCCTGGAGTGCCACAGGGCACCTTGTGAACGAGCAGTACTTC
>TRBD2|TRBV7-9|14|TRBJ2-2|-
CASSLVRGAGELFF
TGTGCCAGCAGCTTAGTTCGGGGGGCCGGGGAGCTGTTTTTT
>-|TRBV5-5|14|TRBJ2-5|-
CASSLVGRGETQYF
TGTGCCAGCAGCTTGGTCGGCCGCGGAGAGACCCAGTACTTC
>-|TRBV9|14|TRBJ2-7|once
CASSGGRGFNEQYF
TGTGCCAGCAGCGGGGGCAGGGGTTTCAACGAGCAGTACTTC